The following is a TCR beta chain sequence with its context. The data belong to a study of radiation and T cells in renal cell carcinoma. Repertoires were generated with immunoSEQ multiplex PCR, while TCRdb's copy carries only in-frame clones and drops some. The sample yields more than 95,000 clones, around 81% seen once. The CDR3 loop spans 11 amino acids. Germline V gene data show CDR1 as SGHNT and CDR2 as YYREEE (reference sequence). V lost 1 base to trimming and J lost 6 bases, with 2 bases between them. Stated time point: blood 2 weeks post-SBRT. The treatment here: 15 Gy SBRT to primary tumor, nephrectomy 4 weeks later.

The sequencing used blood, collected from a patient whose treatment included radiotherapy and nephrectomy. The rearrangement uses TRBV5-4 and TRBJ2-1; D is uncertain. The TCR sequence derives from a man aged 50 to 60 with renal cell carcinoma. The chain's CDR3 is CASSLTNEQFF. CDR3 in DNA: TGTGCCAGCAGCTTGACCAATGAGCAGTTCTTC.